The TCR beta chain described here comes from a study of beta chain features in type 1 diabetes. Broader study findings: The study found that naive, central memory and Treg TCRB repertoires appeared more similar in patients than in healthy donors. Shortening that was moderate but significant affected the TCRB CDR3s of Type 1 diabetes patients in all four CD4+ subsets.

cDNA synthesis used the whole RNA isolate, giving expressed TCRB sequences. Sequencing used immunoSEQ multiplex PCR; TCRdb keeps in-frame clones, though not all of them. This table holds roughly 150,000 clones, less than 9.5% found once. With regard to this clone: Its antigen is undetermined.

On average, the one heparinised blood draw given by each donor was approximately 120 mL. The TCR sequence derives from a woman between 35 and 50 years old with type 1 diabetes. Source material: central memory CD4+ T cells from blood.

The CDR3 DNA reads TGTGCCAGCTCGGTGGGCGGGGACAATGAGCAGTTCTTC. This translates into CASSVGGDNEQFF. The chain carries TRBV11-3 and TRBJ2-1; D is possibly TRBD2 (6 bases). With 8 bases removed from V and 5 bases from J, the gap between germline ends came to 13 bases. The germline V gene encodes CDR1 SGHNT and CDR2 YENEEA. CDR3 length: 13 amino acids.